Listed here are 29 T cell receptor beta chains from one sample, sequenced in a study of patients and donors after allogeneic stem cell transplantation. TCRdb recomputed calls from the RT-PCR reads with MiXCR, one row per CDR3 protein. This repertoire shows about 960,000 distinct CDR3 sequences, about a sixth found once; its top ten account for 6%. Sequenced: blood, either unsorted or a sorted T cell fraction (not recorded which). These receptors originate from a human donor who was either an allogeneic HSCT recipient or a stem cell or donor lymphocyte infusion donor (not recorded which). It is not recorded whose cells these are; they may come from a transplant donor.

The CDR3 loop reads CASRGLSSGNTIYF. In DNA, the CDR3 is TGTGCCAGCAGAGGACTCTCATCTGGAAACACCATATATTTT. This chain connects TRBV12-3 or TRBV12-4 to TRBJ1-3; D not resolved. CDR3 size: 14 residues. V lost 6 bases and J lost 1, with 10 bases in between.

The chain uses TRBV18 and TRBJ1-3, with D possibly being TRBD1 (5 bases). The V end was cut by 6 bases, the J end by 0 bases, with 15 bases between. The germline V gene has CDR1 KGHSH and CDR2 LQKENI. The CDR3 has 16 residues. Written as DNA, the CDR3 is TGTGCCAGCTCGGAGAGAACAGGACACTCTGGAAACACCATATATTTT. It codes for CASSERTGHSGNTIYF.

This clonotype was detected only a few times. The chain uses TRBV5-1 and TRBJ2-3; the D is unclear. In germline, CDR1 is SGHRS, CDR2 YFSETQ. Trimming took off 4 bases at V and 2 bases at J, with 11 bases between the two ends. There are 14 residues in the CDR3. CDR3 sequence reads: CASSVNPPTDTQYF. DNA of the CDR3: TGCGCCAGCAGCGTCAACCCTCCCACAGATACGCAGTATTTT.

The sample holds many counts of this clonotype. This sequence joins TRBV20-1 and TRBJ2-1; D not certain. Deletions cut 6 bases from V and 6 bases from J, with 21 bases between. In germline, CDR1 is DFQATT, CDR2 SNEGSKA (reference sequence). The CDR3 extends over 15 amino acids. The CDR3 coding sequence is TGCAGTGCCCCGAGTTTGGAGTTTTGGGGCAATGAGCAGTTCTTC. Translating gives CSAPSLEFWGNEQFF.

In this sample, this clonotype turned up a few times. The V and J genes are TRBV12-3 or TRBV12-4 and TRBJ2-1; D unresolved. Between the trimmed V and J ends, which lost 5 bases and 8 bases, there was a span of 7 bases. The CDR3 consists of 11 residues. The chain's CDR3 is CASSPNHEQFF. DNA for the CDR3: TGTGCCAGCAGTCCTAACCATGAGCAGTTCTTC.

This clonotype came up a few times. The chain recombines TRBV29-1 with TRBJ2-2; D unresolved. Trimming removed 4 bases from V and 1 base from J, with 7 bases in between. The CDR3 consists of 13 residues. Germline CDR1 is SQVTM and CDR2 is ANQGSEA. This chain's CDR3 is CSVGGRNTGELFF. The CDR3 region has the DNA TGCAGCGTTGGAGGACGGAACACCGGGGAGCTGTTTTTT.

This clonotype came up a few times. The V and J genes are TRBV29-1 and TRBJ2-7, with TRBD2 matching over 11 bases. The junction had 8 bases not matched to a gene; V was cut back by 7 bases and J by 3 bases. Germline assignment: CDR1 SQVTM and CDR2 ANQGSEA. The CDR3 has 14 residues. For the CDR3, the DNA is TGCAGCGACGGCACCGGGACTAGCGGCTACGAGCAGTACTTC. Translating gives CSDGTGTSGYEQYF.

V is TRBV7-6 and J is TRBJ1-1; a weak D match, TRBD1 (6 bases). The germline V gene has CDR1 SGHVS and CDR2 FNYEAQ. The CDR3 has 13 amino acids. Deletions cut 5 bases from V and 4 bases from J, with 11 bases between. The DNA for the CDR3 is TGTGCCAGCAGCAACAGGGACCCCACTGAAGCTTTCTTT. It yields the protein CASSNRDPTEAFF.

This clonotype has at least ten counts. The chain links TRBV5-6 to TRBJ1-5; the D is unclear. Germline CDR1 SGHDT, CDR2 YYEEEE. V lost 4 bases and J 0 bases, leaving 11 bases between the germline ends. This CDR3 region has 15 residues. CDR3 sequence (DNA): TGTGCCAGCAGCGAGTTCACGGGTAGCAATCAGCCCCAGCATTTT. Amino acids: CASSEFTGSNQPQHF.

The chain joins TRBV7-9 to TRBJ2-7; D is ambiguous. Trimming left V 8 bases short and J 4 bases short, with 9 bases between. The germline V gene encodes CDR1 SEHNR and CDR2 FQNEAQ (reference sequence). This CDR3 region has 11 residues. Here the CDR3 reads CASGRKYEQYF. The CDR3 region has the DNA TGTGCCAGCGGTAGGAAATACGAGCAGTACTTC.

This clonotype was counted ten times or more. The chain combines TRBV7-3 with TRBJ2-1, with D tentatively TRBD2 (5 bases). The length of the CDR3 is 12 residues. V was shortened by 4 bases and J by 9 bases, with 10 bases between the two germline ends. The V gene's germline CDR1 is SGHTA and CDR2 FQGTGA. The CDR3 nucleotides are TGTGCCAGCAGCTCCACTAGAACTGAGCAGTTCTTC. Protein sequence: CASSSTRTEQFF.

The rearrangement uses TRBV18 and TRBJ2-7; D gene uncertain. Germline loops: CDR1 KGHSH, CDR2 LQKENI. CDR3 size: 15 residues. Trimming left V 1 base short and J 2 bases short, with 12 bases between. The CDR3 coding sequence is TGTGCCAGCTCACCACGGTTAGGCGAAACCTACGAGCAGTACTTC. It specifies CASSPRLGETYEQYF.

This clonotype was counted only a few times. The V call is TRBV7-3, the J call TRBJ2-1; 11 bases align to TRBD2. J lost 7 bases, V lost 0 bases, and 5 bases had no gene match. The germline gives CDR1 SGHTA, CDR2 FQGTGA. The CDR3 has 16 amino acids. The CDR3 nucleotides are TGTGCCAGCAGCTTAACGAGGCTAGCGGGGGGTAATGAGCAGTTCTTC. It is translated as CASSLTRLAGGNEQFF.

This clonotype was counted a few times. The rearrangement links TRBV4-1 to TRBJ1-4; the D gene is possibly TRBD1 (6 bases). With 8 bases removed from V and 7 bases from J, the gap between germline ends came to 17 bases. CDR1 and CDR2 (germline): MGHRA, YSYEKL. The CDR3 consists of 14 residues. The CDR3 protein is CASGGLPKSEKLFF. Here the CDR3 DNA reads TGCGCCAGCGGGGGGCTCCCCAAGAGTGAAAAACTGTTTTTT.

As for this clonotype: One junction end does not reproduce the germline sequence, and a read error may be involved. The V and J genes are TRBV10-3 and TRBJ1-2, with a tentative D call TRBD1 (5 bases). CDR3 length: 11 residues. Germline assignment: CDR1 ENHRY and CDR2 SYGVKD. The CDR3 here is CAISEGDGTFF. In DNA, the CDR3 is TGTGCCATCAGTGAAGGGGACGGGACTTTCTTC.

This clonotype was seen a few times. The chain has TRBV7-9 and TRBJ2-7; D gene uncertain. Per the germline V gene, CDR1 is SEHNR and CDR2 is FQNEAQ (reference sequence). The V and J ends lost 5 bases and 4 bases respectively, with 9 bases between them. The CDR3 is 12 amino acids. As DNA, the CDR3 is TGTGCCAGCAGCAAAGACCATTACGAGCAGTACTTC. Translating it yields CASSKDHYEQYF.

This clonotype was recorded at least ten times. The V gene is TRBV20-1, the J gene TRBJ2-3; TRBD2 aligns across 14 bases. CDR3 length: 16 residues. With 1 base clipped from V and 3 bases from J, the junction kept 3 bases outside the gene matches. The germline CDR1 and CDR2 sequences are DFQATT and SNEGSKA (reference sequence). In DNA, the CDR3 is TGCAGTGCTAGAGGACTAGCGGGGGGGCCGACAGATACGCAGTATTTT. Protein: CSARGLAGGPTDTQYF.

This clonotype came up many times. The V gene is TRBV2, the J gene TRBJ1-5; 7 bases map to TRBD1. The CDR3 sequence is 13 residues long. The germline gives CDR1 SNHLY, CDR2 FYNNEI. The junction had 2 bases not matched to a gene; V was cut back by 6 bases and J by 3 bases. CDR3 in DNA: TGTGCCAGCAGGGGACAGTCCAATCAGCCCCAGCATTTT. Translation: CASRGQSNQPQHF.

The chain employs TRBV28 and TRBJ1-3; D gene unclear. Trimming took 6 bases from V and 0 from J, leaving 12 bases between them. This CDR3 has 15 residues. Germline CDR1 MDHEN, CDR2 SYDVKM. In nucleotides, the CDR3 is TGTGCCAGCAGGCCTGGGTCCCTCTCTGGAAACACCATATATTTT. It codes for CASRPGSLSGNTIYF. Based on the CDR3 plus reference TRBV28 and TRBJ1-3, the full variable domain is DVKVTQSSRYLVKRTGEKVFLECVQDMDHENMFWYRQDPGLGLRLIYFSYDVKMKEKGDIPEGYSVSREKKERFSLILESASTNQTSMYLCASRPGSLSGNTIYFGEGSWLTVV.

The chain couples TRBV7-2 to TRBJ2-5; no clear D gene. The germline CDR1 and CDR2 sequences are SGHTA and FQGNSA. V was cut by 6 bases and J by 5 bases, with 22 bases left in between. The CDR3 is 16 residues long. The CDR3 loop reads CASRVEPLTGGETQYF. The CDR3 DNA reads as TGTGCCAGCAGGGTCGAACCCCTGACGGGCGGTGAGACCCAGTACTTC.

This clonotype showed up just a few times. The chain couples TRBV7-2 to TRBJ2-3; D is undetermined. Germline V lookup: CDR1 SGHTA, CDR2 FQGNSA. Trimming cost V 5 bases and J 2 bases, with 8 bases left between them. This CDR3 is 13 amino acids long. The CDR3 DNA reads TGTGCCAGCAGCCGCCGGACCACAGATACGCAGTATTTT. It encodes CASSRRTTDTQYF.

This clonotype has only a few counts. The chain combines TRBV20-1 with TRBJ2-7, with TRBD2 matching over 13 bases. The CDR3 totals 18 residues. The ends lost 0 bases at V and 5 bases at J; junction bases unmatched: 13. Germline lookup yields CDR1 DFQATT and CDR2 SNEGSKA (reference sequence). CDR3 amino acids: CSARDWKTSGGAKNEQYF. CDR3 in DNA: TGCAGTGCTAGAGATTGGAAAACTAGCGGGGGGGCCAAGAACGAGCAGTACTTC.

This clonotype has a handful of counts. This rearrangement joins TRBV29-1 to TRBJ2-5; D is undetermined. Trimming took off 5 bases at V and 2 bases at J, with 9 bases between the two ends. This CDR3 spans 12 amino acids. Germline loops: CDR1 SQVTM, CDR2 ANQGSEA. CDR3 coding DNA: TGCAGCGTTTTCCCACAGCAAGAGACCCAGTACTTC. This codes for CSVFPQQETQYF.

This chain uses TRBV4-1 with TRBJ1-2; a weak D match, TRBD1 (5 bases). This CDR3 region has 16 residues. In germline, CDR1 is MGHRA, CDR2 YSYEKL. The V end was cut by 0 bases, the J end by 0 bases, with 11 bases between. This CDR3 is CASSQEGGDPNYGYTF. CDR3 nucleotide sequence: TGCGCCAGCAGCCAAGAGGGGGGGGATCCTAACTATGGCTACACCTTC.

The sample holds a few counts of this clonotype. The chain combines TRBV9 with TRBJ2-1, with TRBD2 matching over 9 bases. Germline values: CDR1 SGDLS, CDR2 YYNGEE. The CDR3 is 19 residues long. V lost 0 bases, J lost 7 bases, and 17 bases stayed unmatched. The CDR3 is CASSVAGTSLNRRGNEQFF. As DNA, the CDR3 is TGTGCCAGCAGCGTAGCGGGGACTAGCTTGAATCGGAGGGGGAATGAGCAGTTCTTC.

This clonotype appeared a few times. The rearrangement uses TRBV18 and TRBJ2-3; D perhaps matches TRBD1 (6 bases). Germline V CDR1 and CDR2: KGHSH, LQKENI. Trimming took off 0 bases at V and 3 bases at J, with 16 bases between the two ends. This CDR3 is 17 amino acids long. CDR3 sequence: CASSPPRGQTPTDTQYF. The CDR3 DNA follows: TGTGCCAGCTCACCACCGAGAGGACAGACTCCAACAGATACGCAGTATTTT.

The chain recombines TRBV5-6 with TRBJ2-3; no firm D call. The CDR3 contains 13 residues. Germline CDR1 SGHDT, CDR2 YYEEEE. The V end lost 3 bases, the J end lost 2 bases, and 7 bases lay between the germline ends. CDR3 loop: CASSSQPTDTQYF. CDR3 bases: TGTGCCAGCAGCTCCCAGCCCACAGATACGCAGTATTTT. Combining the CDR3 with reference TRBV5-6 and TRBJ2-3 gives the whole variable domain DAGVTQSPTHLIKTRGQQVTLRCSPKSGHDTVSWYQQALGQGPQFIFQYYEEEERQRGNFPDRFSGHQFPNYSSELNVNALLLGDSALYLCASSSQPTDTQYFGPGTRLTVL.

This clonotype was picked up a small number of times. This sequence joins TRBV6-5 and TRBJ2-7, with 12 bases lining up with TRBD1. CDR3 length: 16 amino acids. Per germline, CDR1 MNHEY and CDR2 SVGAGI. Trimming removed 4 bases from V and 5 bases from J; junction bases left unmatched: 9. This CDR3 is CASSSRDRGHKNEQYF. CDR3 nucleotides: TGTGCCAGCAGTTCGCGGGACAGGGGGCATAAAAACGAGCAGTACTTC.

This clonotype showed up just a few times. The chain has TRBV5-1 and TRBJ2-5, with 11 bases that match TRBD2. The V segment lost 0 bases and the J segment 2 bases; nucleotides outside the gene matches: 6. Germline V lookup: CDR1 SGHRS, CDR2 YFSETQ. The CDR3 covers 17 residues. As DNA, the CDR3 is TGCGCCAGCAGCTTGGTGAGGCTAGCGGGGGGTCAAGAGACCCAGTACTTC. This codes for CASSLVRLAGGQETQYF.